These 32 T cell receptor beta chains came from one sample sequenced in a study of molecular identifiers for immune sequencing clone quantification. TCRdb recomputed calls from the PCR reads with MiXCR, one row per CDR3 protein. The sample gives tens of thousands of distinct CDR3 sequences, over 15% of which show up once; around 1.4% is in the top ten. The sample taken for sequencing was naive CD8+ T cells from blood, with Jurkat cell RNA spiked in. Subset of the sample: FACS-sorted CD8+CD4-CCR7+CD45RA+ naive T cells. The receptors originated from a human donor in good health. Some libraries in this study had Jurkat cell RNA spiked in.

This clonotype was observed at least ten times. The genes are TRBV7-9 and TRBJ1-4, with D unresolved. This CDR3 spans 11 amino acids. CDR1 is SEHNR and CDR2 is FQNEAQ in the germline V gene (reference sequence). V was cut by 1 base and J by 6 bases, with 0 bases left in between. CDR3 nucleotide sequence: TGTGCCAGCAGCTTAGATGAAAAACTGTTTTTT. Its translation: CASSLDEKLFF. Variable domain in full (rest from reference TRBV7-9 and TRBJ1-4): DTGVSQNPRHKITKRGQNVTFRCDPISEHNRLYWYRQTLGQGPEFLTYFQNEAQLEKSRLLSDRFSAERPKGSFSTLEIQRTEQGDSAMYLCASSLDEKLFFGSGTQLSVL.

Many counts were recorded for this clonotype. This chain uses TRBV2 with TRBJ2-7; D is unclear. The CDR3 runs to 14 residues. V was cut by 1 base and J by 0 bases, with 7 bases left in between. From germline, CDR1 is SNHLY and CDR2 FYNNEI. The CDR3 DNA sequence: TGTGCCAGCAGTGAAGAGGCAGCCTCCTACGAGCAGTACTTC. This encodes CASSEEAASYEQYF.

Note on this clonotype: This may come from a read error, since a much larger clone is one base off. The chain carries TRBV9 and TRBJ2-3; 7 positions agree with TRBD2. Germline V gene lookup returns CDR1 SGDLS and CDR2 YYNGEE. CDR3 length equals 14 residues. Trimming removed 6 bases from V and 6 bases from J; junction bases left unmatched: 10. The CDR3 DNA follows: TGTGCCAGCACCACAACGGGGGGAGTGGATACGCAGTATTTT. Translated, it gives CASTTTGGVDTQYF.

As to this clonotype: A much more abundant neighbour one base away suggests this may be a read error. The chain recombines TRBV6-6 with TRBJ2-1; 9 bases align to TRBD2. Germline CDR1 reads MNHNY; CDR2 reads SVGAGI (reference sequence). After removal of 8 bases from V and 8 bases from J, the junction contained 13 bases not matched to a gene. The CDR3 runs to 15 residues. CDR3 sequence (DNA): TGTGCCAGCCGTTTAGCGGGAGTAGAGTCCCATGAGCAGTTCTTC. Protein sequence: CASRLAGVESHEQFF.

Only a few counts were recorded for this clonotype. The V gene is TRBV7-2, the J gene TRBJ2-7; D unresolved. From germline, CDR1 is SGHTA and CDR2 FQGNSA. With 6 bases removed from V and 4 bases from J, the gap between germline ends came to 16 bases. The CDR3 sequence is 14 residues long. In DNA, the CDR3 is TGTGCCAGCAGTGAGTCCCCCTTGAATTACGAGCAGTACTTC. Residues: CASSESPLNYEQYF. The full variable domain, its missing parts supplied by reference TRBV7-2 and TRBJ2-7, is GAGVSQSPSNKVTEKGKDVELRCDPISGHTALYWYRQSLGQGLEFLIYFQGNSAPDKSGLPSDRFSAERTGGSVSTLTIQRTQQEDSAVYLCASSESPLNYEQYFGPGTRLTVT.

There are a few counts of this clonotype. The chain recombines TRBV19 with TRBJ2-3; TRBD1 agrees at 7 bases. The CDR3 spans 15 residues. CDR1 and CDR2 from the germline V gene are LNHDA and SQIVND (reference sequence). V gave up 3 bases and J gave up 2 bases; unmatched junction bases: 5. This CDR3 reads CASSIWDSYTDTQYF. The CDR3 coding sequence is TGTGCCAGTAGTATCTGGGACAGCTACACAGATACGCAGTATTTT. The variable domain in full, completed from reference TRBV19 and TRBJ2-3, reads DGGITQSPKYLFRKEGQNVTLSCEQNLNHDAMYWYRQDPGQGLRLIYYSQIVNDFQKGDIAEGYSVSREKKESFPLTVTSAQKNPTAFYLCASSIWDSYTDTQYFGPGTRLTVL.

There are many counts of this clonotype. The rearrangement links TRBV5-4 to TRBJ2-3; 10 nucleotides align to TRBD2. CDR3 length equals 19 residues. V trimming: 4 bases; J trimming: 3 bases; junction bases outside the gene matches: 17. Germline V gene data show CDR1 as SGHNT and CDR2 as YYREEE (reference sequence). CDR3 DNA: TGTGCCAGCAGCCAATATTTCGTGGCTAGCGGGAGAGGAACAGATACGCAGTATTTT. This codes for CASSQYFVASGRGTDTQYF.

This clonotype ranks as medium-sized (0.01 to 0.1%). This chain's CDR3 is CAWSVGGADEKLFF. In nucleotides, the CDR3 is TGTGCCTGGAGTGTAGGGGGCGCAGATGAAAAACTGTTTTTT. This sequence joins TRBV30 and TRBJ1-4; TRBD1 matches 7 bases. The J segment lost 6 bases and the V segment lost 0 bases, leaving 4 bases of the junction unmatched. This CDR3 is 14 amino acids long. CDR1 and CDR2 from the germline V gene are GTSNPN and SVGIG (reference sequence). Together with reference TRBV30 and TRBJ1-4, the CDR3 gives the full variable domain: SQTIHQWPATLVQPVGSPLSLECTVEGTSNPNLYWYRQAAGRGLQLLFYSVGIGQISSEVPQNLSASRPQDRQFILSSKKLLLSDSGFYLCAWSVGGADEKLFFGSGTQLSVL.

This clonotype was recorded at least ten times. This chain links TRBV11-2 with TRBJ1-1; tentatively, D is TRBD1 (5 bases). Trimming pared 1 base from V and 7 bases from J, leaving 19 bases between. The CDR3 has 16 amino acids. CDR1 SGHAT and CDR2 FQNNGV come from the germline V gene. Written as DNA, the CDR3 is TGTGCCAGCAGCTTAGCCGTCCGTGTGGCAGGACATGAAGCTTTCTTT. Amino acid sequence: CASSLAVRVAGHEAFF.

There are many counts of this clonotype. The chain couples TRBV24-1 to TRBJ2-6; D is unclear. CDR1 and CDR2 (germline): KGHDR, SFDVKD. With 0 bases removed from V and 0 bases from J, the gap between germline ends came to 5 bases. The CDR3 extends over 16 amino acids. The CDR3 DNA reads TGTGCCACCAGTGATTTGCGGAGCTCTGGGGCCAACGTCCTGACTTTC. Protein sequence: CATSDLRSSGANVLTF.

This clonotype occurred many times. The rearrangement joins TRBV7-8 to TRBJ1-1, with D perhaps TRBD1 (6 bases). The CDR3 has 13 amino acids. V dropped 3 bases and J dropped 8 bases, with 13 bases sitting between them. Per the germline V gene, CDR1 is SGHVS and CDR2 is FQNEAQ. CDR3: CASSFFGQLEAFF. The DNA of the CDR3 is TGTGCCAGCAGCTTTTTTGGACAGCTCGAAGCTTTCTTT. The complete variable domain, with remaining parts taken from reference TRBV7-8 and TRBJ1-1, reads GAGVSQSPRYKVAKRGQDVALRCDPISGHVSLFWYQQALGQGPEFLTYFQNEAQLDKSGLPSDRFFAERPEGSVSTLKIQRTQQEDSAVYLCASSFFGQLEAFFGQGTRLTVV.

This clonotype was seen repeatedly, ten times or more. The rearrangement joins TRBV7-2 to TRBJ2-7, with D possibly TRBD1 on 6 matching bases. The ends were cut back, 5 bases at V and 0 bases at J, with 14 bases in the middle. From germline, CDR1 is SGHTA and CDR2 FQGNSA. The CDR3 has 15 amino acids. Here the CDR3 DNA reads TGTGCCAGCAGCCCAAGGACAGTGAGCTCCTACGAGCAGTACTTC. Protein: CASSPRTVSSYEQYF.

The J gene is TRBJ2-7, the V gene TRBV20-1; TRBD2 matches at 9 bases. The CDR3 totals 15 residues. After removal of 1 base from V and 2 bases from J, the junction contained 6 bases not matched to a gene. Germline values: CDR1 DFQATT, CDR2 SNEGSKA (reference sequence). CDR3 residues: CSARVVTSGTYEQYF. The CDR3 region has the DNA TGCAGTGCTAGAGTGGTGACTAGCGGAACCTACGAGCAGTACTTC.

V gene TRBV24-1 combines with J gene TRBJ2-2, with TRBD2 matching over 13 bases. CDR1 KGHDR and CDR2 SFDVKD come from the germline V gene. The V segment lost 5 bases and the J segment 3 bases; nucleotides outside the gene matches: 11. This CDR3 is 19 amino acids long. Written as DNA, the CDR3 is TGTGCCACCAGTGCCCGGACTAGCGGGAGTCATATCGACACCGGGGAGCTGTTTTTT. Amino acid sequence: CATSARTSGSHIDTGELFF.

Details on this clonotype: With a much larger clone just one base away, this may be a read error. V is TRBV11-2 and J is TRBJ2-7; 15 bases are a match to TRBD2. In germline, CDR1 is SGHAT, CDR2 FQNNGV. CDR3 length equals 17 residues. The CDR3 reads CAGSLDAGLAGGYEQYF. In nucleotides, the CDR3 is TGTGCCGGCAGCTTAGATGCCGGACTAGCGGGAGGGTACGAGCAGTACTTC.

At least ten counts were recorded for this clonotype. The V and J genes are TRBV20-1 and TRBJ2-7; D ambiguous. The length of the CDR3 is 16 residues. Trimming removed 8 bases at V and 2 bases at J, with 25 bases between. Germline CDR1 is DFQATT and CDR2 is SNEGSKA (reference sequence). The CDR3 region is CSCSRGLGLTTYEQYF. DNA of the CDR3: TGCAGTTGCAGTCGTGGCCTGGGGTTGACGACCTACGAGCAGTACTTC.

Concerning this clonotype: Its ends do not fully match the called genes, so a read error is possible. The chain joins TRBV13 to TRBJ2-7, with D possibly matching TRBD1 (6 bases). This CDR3 contains 16 residues. Germline assignment: CDR1 PRHDT and CDR2 FYEKMQ (reference sequence). The CDR3 region has the DNA TGTGCCTGCAGTCTAGCCTTCAGCCAGGGGTCCTACGAGCAGTACTTC. Translation: CACSLAFSQGSYEQYF.

As for this clonotype: Lacking the conserved final phenylalanine or tryptophan, this CDR3 likely reflects a read error. This chain connects TRBV6-2 or TRBV6-3 to TRBJ2-3; TRBD1 or TRBD2 may be the D gene (6 bases each). The CDR3 has 15 amino acids. Germline CDR1 reads MNHEY; CDR2 reads SVGEGT. The V end was cut by 4 bases, the J end by 2 bases, with 13 bases between. CDR3 sequence: CASSLGGGYTDTQYS. Here the CDR3 DNA reads TGTGCCAGCAGTTTGGGGGGCGGGTACACAGATACGCAGTATTCT.

This chain uses TRBV28 with TRBJ2-2; no definite D call. With 1 base removed from V and 4 bases from J, the gap between germline ends came to 4 bases. There are 13 residues in the CDR3. Germline lookup yields CDR1 MDHEN and CDR2 SYDVKM. DNA for the CDR3: TGTGCCAGCAGTTTATCGCTCACCGGGGAGCTGTTTTTT. The encoded protein is CASSLSLTGELFF.

This clonotype was recorded many times. The V call is TRBV19, the J call TRBJ2-1; 7 bases are shared with TRBD2. The CDR3 spans 15 residues. Unmatched junction bases numbered 6, after V lost 0 bases and J lost 7 bases. Germline CDR1 reads LNHDA; CDR2 reads SQIVND (reference sequence). The CDR3 sequence: CASSIDGGSGNEQFF. CDR3 nucleotide sequence: TGTGCCAGTAGTATAGATGGCGGGAGTGGGAATGAGCAGTTCTTC.

In its sample, this clonotype was seen many times. V is TRBV5-1 and J is TRBJ2-7; perhaps TRBD2 as D (6 bases). Trimming took 4 bases from V and 5 from J, leaving 19 bases between them. The CDR3 runs to 15 residues. Germline CDR1 and CDR2: SGHRS and YFSETQ. This CDR3 reads CASSPVGGTSHEQYF. The CDR3 DNA reads as TGCGCCAGCAGCCCAGTGGGCGGGACGTCCCACGAGCAGTACTTC.

V and J are TRBV10-2 and TRBJ2-7; D gene uncertain. Per germline, CDR1 WSHSY and CDR2 SAAADI. The CDR3 runs 12 residues. Between the trimmed V and J ends, which lost 4 bases and 3 bases, there was a span of 7 bases. CDR3 in DNA: TGCGCCAGCAGTGTCGGCGACTACGAGCAGTACTTC. Translated, it gives CASSVGDYEQYF.

The chain is built from TRBV11-2 and TRBJ2-2; D gene uncertain. This CDR3 spans 12 amino acids. V dropped 5 bases and J dropped 4 bases, with 5 bases sitting between them. The germline V gene has CDR1 SGHAT and CDR2 FQNNGV. The CDR3 bases are TGTGCCAGCAGCATCAGCACCGGGGAGCTGTTTTTT. Translating gives CASSISTGELFF.

The chain joins TRBV27 to TRBJ2-2; no firm D call. The CDR3 runs 15 residues. CDR1 and CDR2 from the germline V gene are MNHEY and SMNVEV (reference sequence). V lost 4 bases to trimming and J lost 2 bases, with 11 bases between them. CDR3 coding DNA: TGTGCCAGCAGTTCCCTCGACATCAACACCGGGGAGCTGTTTTTT. It codes for CASSSLDINTGELFF.

The rearrangement uses TRBV20-1 and TRBJ2-1; 12 bases line up with TRBD2. Per the germline V gene, CDR1 is DFQATT and CDR2 is SNEGSKA (reference sequence). V lost 1 base, J lost 3 bases, and 13 bases stayed unmatched. This CDR3 comprises 19 residues. The CDR3 reads CSARGVLLASGRGYNEQFF. The CDR3 DNA reads as TGCAGTGCTAGAGGGGTTCTGCTGGCTAGCGGGAGGGGCTACAATGAGCAGTTCTTC.

This chain joins TRBV5-4 and TRBJ1-3; D not certain. This CDR3 has 15 residues. Trimming took off 5 bases at V and 4 bases at J, with 16 bases between the two ends. Germline CDR1 reads SGHNT; CDR2 reads YYREEE (reference sequence). CDR3 nucleotides: TGTGCCAGCAGGGACGTACCTACCTCAGGAAACACCATATATTTT. Protein sequence: CASRDVPTSGNTIYF. The full variable domain, with the rest looked up from reference TRBV5-4 and TRBJ1-3, is ETGVTQSPTHLIKTRGQQVTLRCSSQSGHNTVSWYQQALGQGPQFIFQYYREEENGRGNFPPRFSGLQFPNYSSELNVNALELDDSALYLCASRDVPTSGNTIYFGEGSWLTVV.

This clonotype was observed a handful of times. This could be a read error, since a much larger clone is one nucleotide away. J is TRBJ2-7 and V is TRBV6-1, with D possibly being TRBD1 or TRBD2 (5 bases each). This CDR3 has 13 amino acids. Germline V lookup: CDR1 MNHNS, CDR2 SASEGT. The CDR3 protein is CTSSGRGPYEQYF. The CDR3 bases are TGTACCAGCAGTGGCCGGGGCCCCTACGAGCAGTACTTC.

This clonotype came up many times. The chain recombines TRBV28 with TRBJ2-3; D perhaps matches TRBD1 (6 bases). Per germline, CDR1 MDHEN and CDR2 SYDVKM. This CDR3 contains 13 residues. V lost 5 bases and J lost 4, with 10 bases in between. In nucleotides, the CDR3 is TGTGCCAGCAGTCCACAGGGTTCAGATACGCAGTATTTT. Its translation: CASSPQGSDTQYF.

Details on this clonotype: This may be a read error, as it is one base from a much larger clone. The rearrangement uses TRBV5-1 and TRBJ2-7; D is undetermined. In germline, CDR1 is SGHRS, CDR2 YFSETQ. The CDR3 sequence is 17 residues long. CDR3 sequence (DNA): TGCGCCATCAGCTTGTCAATTCGATACCAGTCCTCCTACGAGCAGTACTTC. Protein product: CAISLSIRYQSSYEQYF.

To note about this clonotype: A much more abundant neighbour one base away suggests this may be a read error. This chain connects TRBV13 to TRBJ2-5; 10 nucleotides agree with TRBD2. The germline CDR1 and CDR2 sequences are PRHDT and FYEKMQ (reference sequence). This CDR3 is built from 16 residues. The CDR3 loop reads CASGLGPSGSRETQYF. CDR3 bases: TGTGCCAGCGGCTTAGGTCCTAGCGGGAGTAGGGAGACCCAGTACTTC.

This clonotype was counted a few times. The V call is TRBV15, the J call TRBJ2-7; D possibly uses TRBD1 or TRBD2 (5 bases each). This CDR3 spans 16 amino acids. V dropped 6 bases and J dropped 0 bases, with 18 bases sitting between them. CDR1 is LNHNV and CDR2 is YYDKDF in the germline V gene (reference sequence). This CDR3 is CATRLTWDGSSYEQYF. DNA for the CDR3: TGTGCCACCAGACTTACTTGGGACGGTAGCTCCTACGAGCAGTACTTC.

This clonotype appeared a single time. An end of the junction differs from the germline gene, which may be a read error. The V gene is TRBV7-8, the J gene TRBJ2-3; weak D call: TRBD2 (5 bases). The CDR3 extends over 17 amino acids. Per germline, CDR1 SGHVS and CDR2 FQNEAQ. The CDR3 nucleotides are TGTGCCAACAGCTTAGCGCAGCATATAGACCTCACAGATACGCAGTATTTT. Its translation: CANSLAQHIDLTDTQYF.